The 32 T cell receptor beta chains below all came from one sample that was sequenced in a study of monozygotic twins with inflammatory bowel disease. TCRdb re-analyzed the 5' RACE reads; it lists each CDR3 protein once, without DNA. Its clone listing holds 200,000 to 250,000 distinct CDR3 sequences. The sequenced material came from blood. The origin of the receptors is a human donor with ulcerative colitis or Crohn's disease, or a healthy co-twin of an affected twin (not recorded which).

The chain uses TRBV7-8 and TRBJ2-1; the TCRdb D gene call, TRBD2, has no DNA to confirm it. This CDR3 spans 14 amino acids. Per germline, CDR1 SGHVS and CDR2 FQNEAQ. The CDR3 here is CASSFLSGYNEQFF.

The chain is built from TRBV5-5 and TRBJ1-5. CDR1 is SGHKS and CDR2 is YYEKEE in the germline V gene (reference sequence). The CDR3 runs 13 residues. CDR3 sequence reads: CASSQLWDQPQHF.

CDR3 loop: CASTTPSTSITTGELFF. The J gene is TRBJ2-2, the V gene TRBV6-1; TCRdb picks TRBD2, but there is no DNA to check that call. The CDR3 is 17 amino acids. Germline values: CDR1 MNHNS, CDR2 SASEGT.

The chain carries TRBV20-1 and TRBJ2-5; the D call of TRBD1 rests on TCRdb alone, since no DNA is present to check it. The CDR3 runs 15 residues. The germline CDR1 and CDR2 sequences are DFQATT and SNEGSKA (reference sequence). The chain's CDR3 is CSASKLRGRQETQYF.

The V gene is TRBV20-1, the J gene TRBJ2-1; TCRdb lists TRBD2, though no DNA is available to test this call. This CDR3 region has 19 residues. CDR1 DFQATT and CDR2 SNEGSKA come from the germline V gene (reference sequence). Here the CDR3 reads CSARVGSGRANANYNEQFF.

This rearrangement joins TRBV6-1 to TRBJ2-5; there is no DNA to check the TCRdb D call of TRBD1. The CDR3 has 14 amino acids. The germline V gene has CDR1 MNHNS and CDR2 SASEGT. CDR3 protein: CASSVRPGTINQYF.

This chain connects TRBV20-1 to TRBJ2-5; TCRdb gives TRBD1 as the D gene, but with no DNA this cannot be confirmed. The germline CDR1 and CDR2 sequences are DFQATT and SNEGSKA (reference sequence). The CDR3 extends over 18 amino acids. The CDR3: CSAKEPGQGFPYQETQYF.

This rearrangement joins TRBV5-4 to TRBJ2-2. CDR3 length: 13 amino acids. In germline, CDR1 is SGHNT, CDR2 YYREEE (reference sequence). The CDR3 loop reads CASSLPFPGELFF.

The gene calls are TRBV10-3 and TRBJ1-5. CDR3 length equals 15 residues. Per germline, CDR1 ENHRY and CDR2 SYGVKD. The CDR3: CAAGDPGLNNQPQHF.

The chain links TRBV7-6 to TRBJ2-1; TCRdb selects TRBD2, and the lack of DNA leaves this call unchecked. The CDR3 is 16 amino acids. Germline-derived CDR1 and CDR2 are SGHVS and FNYEAQ. The CDR3 reads CASSSNTRTYNNEQFF.

The chain is built from TRBV5-1 and TRBJ2-7; with no DNA, the TCRdb D assignment of TRBD1 cannot be verified. This CDR3 comprises 14 residues. CDR1 SGHRS and CDR2 YFSETQ come from the germline V gene. CDR3 amino acids: CASSPDLRAYEQYF.

V is TRBV7-3 and J is TRBJ2-1; with no DNA, the TCRdb D assignment of TRBD1 cannot be verified. The germline gives CDR1 SGHTA, CDR2 FQGTGA. This CDR3 has 13 residues. The CDR3 is CASSTGVGNEQFF. Drawing the rest from reference TRBV7-3 and TRBJ2-1, the complete variable domain is GAGVSQTPSNKVTEKGKYVELRCDPISGHTALYWYRQSLGQGPEFLIYFQGTGAADDSGLPNDRFFAVRPEGSVSTLKIQRTERGDSAVYLCASSTGVGNEQFFGPGTRLTVL.

The chain links TRBV2 to TRBJ1-6. CDR3 length: 15 amino acids. Germline V gene data show CDR1 as SNHLY and CDR2 as FYNNEI. The CDR3 region is CASSWGRPGRSPLHF.

The rearrangement joins TRBV6-2 or TRBV6-3 to TRBJ1-1; TCRdb's assignment of TRBD1 cannot be checked, as there is no DNA. Germline V CDR1 and CDR2: MNHEY, SVGEGT. This CDR3 region has 14 residues. CDR3: CASSYTLDLSEAFF.

The V gene is TRBV2, the J gene TRBJ2-2; lacking DNA, the TRBD1 call made by TCRdb goes unchecked. The germline gives CDR1 SNHLY, CDR2 FYNNEI. The CDR3 contains 15 residues. CDR3 protein: CASSHPGQIPGELFF.

The genes are TRBV20-1 and TRBJ2-7. The germline V gene has CDR1 DFQATT and CDR2 SNEGSKA (reference sequence). This CDR3 spans 12 amino acids. The CDR3 reads CSARDRSYEQYF.

The V gene is TRBV5-1, the J gene TRBJ2-7; the TCRdb D gene call, TRBD1, has no DNA to confirm it. Looked up from germline, CDR1 is SGHRS and CDR2 is YFSETQ. The CDR3 length is 14 residues. The CDR3 loop is CASSLGDSTYEQYF.

The gene calls are TRBV2 and TRBJ2-3. CDR1 SNHLY and CDR2 FYNNEI come from the germline V gene. This CDR3 comprises 15 residues. The CDR3 protein is CASFRSGGKGDTQYF.

J is TRBJ1-3 and V is TRBV18; there is no DNA to check the TCRdb D call of TRBD1. This CDR3 has 15 amino acids. Germline V CDR1 and CDR2: KGHSH, LQKENI. This CDR3 reads CASSPPGATGNTIYF.

V and J are TRBV6-5 and TRBJ1-1; no DNA is available, so the TRBD1 call from TCRdb remains unchecked. Germline assignment: CDR1 MNHEY and CDR2 SVGAGI. The CDR3 sequence is 15 residues long. This CDR3 is CASSYSTRESTEAFF.

The chain uses TRBV28 and TRBJ2-7; with no DNA, the TCRdb D assignment of TRBD2 cannot be verified. The germline V gene encodes CDR1 MDHEN and CDR2 SYDVKM. This CDR3 region has 15 residues. CDR3 amino acids: CASRSGTSGSYEQYF.

The gene calls are TRBV19 and TRBJ2-1; TCRdb's assignment of TRBD2 cannot be checked, as there is no DNA. The CDR3 totals 14 residues. Germline V CDR1 and CDR2: LNHDA, SQIVND (reference sequence). This CDR3 reads CASSITTSRNEQFF.

The V and J genes are TRBV28 and TRBJ1-1. This CDR3 region has 15 residues. The germline gives CDR1 MDHEN, CDR2 SYDVKM. The CDR3 loop is CASSLSGFSSAEAFF.

The chain carries TRBV5-1 and TRBJ2-7; TCRdb's D call of TRBD2 is untestable without DNA. The CDR3 contains 15 residues. Germline V gives CDR1 SGHRS, CDR2 YFSETQ. CDR3 protein: CASSLADPGRNEQYF.

The genes are TRBV3-1 and TRBJ2-2. Germline CDR1 LGHDT, CDR2 YNNKEL (reference sequence). This CDR3 contains 14 residues. The CDR3 here is CASARGVNTGELFF.

CDR3 sequence reads: CSALERSQNTEAFF. The chain carries TRBV29-1 and TRBJ1-1. Germline V gives CDR1 SQVTM, CDR2 ANQGSEA. The CDR3 is made up of 14 amino acids.

The chain couples TRBV4-3 to TRBJ2-1; the TCRdb call, TRBD2, lacks DNA for checking. The CDR3 is 18 amino acids. In germline, CDR1 is LGHNA, CDR2 YSLEER. CDR3 residues: CASIQELAGAVSYNEQFF.

The chain couples TRBV7-8 to TRBJ2-2; the TCRdb D gene call, TRBD2, has no DNA to confirm it. The germline CDR1 and CDR2 sequences are SGHVS and FQNEAQ. This CDR3 has 15 amino acids. The CDR3 spells CASSFSGRMAGELFF.

V usage is TRBV7-9 and J usage is TRBJ2-7. Per germline, CDR1 SEHNR and CDR2 FQNEAQ (reference sequence). The CDR3 is made up of 13 amino acids. The CDR3 region is CASSLVQINEQYF.

The chain carries TRBV19 and TRBJ2-3; lacking DNA, the TRBD2 call made by TCRdb goes unchecked. Germline assignment: CDR1 LNHDA and CDR2 SQIVND (reference sequence). The CDR3 extends over 13 amino acids. This CDR3 reads CAARGLAGETQYF. Full variable domain (missing parts from reference TRBV19 and TRBJ2-3): DGGITQSPKYLFRKEGQNVTLSCEQNLNHDAMYWYRQDPGQGLRLIYYSQIVNDFQKGDIAEGYSVSREKKESFPLTVTSAQKNPTAFYLCAARGLAGETQYFGPGTRLTVL.

The V and J genes are TRBV20-1 and TRBJ2-7; there is no DNA to check the TCRdb D call of TRBD1. The CDR3 covers 14 residues. Germline assignment: CDR1 DFQATT and CDR2 SNEGSKA (reference sequence). CDR3 residues: CSARAGDLAYEQYF.

The CDR3 sequence is CASSLEASAFNEQFF. The chain couples TRBV7-6 to TRBJ2-1. Germline assignment: CDR1 SGHVS and CDR2 FNYEAQ. The length of the CDR3 is 15 residues.